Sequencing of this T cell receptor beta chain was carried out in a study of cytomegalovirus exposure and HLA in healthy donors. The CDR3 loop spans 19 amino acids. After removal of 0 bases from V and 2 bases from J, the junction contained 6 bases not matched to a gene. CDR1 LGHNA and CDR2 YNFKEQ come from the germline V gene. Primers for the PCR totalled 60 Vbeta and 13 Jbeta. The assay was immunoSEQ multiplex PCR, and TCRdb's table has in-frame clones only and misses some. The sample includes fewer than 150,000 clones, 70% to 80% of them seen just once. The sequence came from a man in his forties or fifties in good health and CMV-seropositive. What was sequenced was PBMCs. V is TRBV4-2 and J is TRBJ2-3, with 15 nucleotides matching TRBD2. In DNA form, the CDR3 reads TGTGCCAGCAGCCAAGAAGGACTAGCGGGGGGGTCGCTCACAGATACGCAGTATTTT. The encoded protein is CASSQEGLAGGSLTDTQYF.